The 3 T cell receptor beta chains listed next were all sequenced from one sample in a study of cytomegalovirus exposure and HLA in healthy donors. Profiling relied on immunoSEQ multiplex PCR, and the TCRdb table lists in-frame clones only, not all of them. The sample includes around 150,000 clones, around 81% of them seen just once. Sequenced input: PBMCs. The receptor source for this set is a man aged 25 to 45 in good health and CMV-seropositive.

The chain carries TRBV5-1 and TRBJ2-1; 11 positions agree with TRBD1. This CDR3 contains 14 residues. Looked up from germline, CDR1 is SGHRS and CDR2 is YFSETQ. V shed 4 bases, J shed 6 bases, and the junction held 3 bases outside the gene matches. The CDR3 region has the DNA TGCGCCAGCAGCCCGGGGACAGGGGGCAATGAGCAGTTCTTC. Protein sequence: CASSPGTGGNEQFF. Filled out from reference TRBV5-1 and TRBJ2-1, the complete variable domain reads KAGVTQTPRYLIKTRGQQVTLSCSPISGHRSVSWYQQTPGQGLQFLFEYFSETQRNKGNFPGRFSGRQFSNSRSEMNVSTLELGDSALYLCASSPGTGGNEQFFGPGTRLTVL.

The chain links TRBV15 to TRBJ1-2; D is undetermined. V lost 0 bases, J lost 0 bases, and 14 bases lay in between. This CDR3 contains 17 residues. The germline V gene encodes CDR1 LNHNV and CDR2 YYDKDF (reference sequence). Here the CDR3 reads CATSRDREADSNYGYTF. The CDR3 DNA reads as TGTGCCACCAGCAGAGATAGAGAGGCAGATTCTAACTATGGCTACACCTTC.

The genes are TRBV2 and TRBJ2-7, with D perhaps TRBD1 (6 bases). Trimming pared 7 bases from V and 3 bases from J, leaving 19 bases between. The CDR3 is 15 residues long. From germline, CDR1 is SNHLY and CDR2 FYNNEI. The chain's CDR3 is CASMPMGAVGYEQYF. The CDR3 region has the DNA TGTGCCAGCATGCCCATGGGGGCGGTGGGCTACGAGCAGTACTTC.